A selection of T cell receptor beta chains follows, all from one sample in a study of OX40 agonist ivuxolimab in advanced cancers. Produced via immunoSEQ multiplex PCR; TCRdb's table is partial and in-frame only. Of tens of thousands of clones in the sample, roughly nine tenths were seen once. Sample: CD4+ or CD8+ T cells sorted from blood, taken in a trial of the OX40 agonist ivuxolimab. The receptors come from an adult with an advanced solid tumor such as melanoma, head and neck, liver or kidney cancer. The CDR3 runs from the conserved cysteine through the conserved F or W. A D gene is named only where the DNA matches it firmly. Clone sizes are given selectively: once, few, many, or a class where the clone is expanded.

d_gene	abundance	v_gene	j_gene	CDR3aa	CDR3nt
-	-	TRBV6-1	TRBJ2-5	CASSEETGRRETQYF	TGTGCCAGCAGTGAAGAGACGGGCAGGAGGGAGACCCAGTACTTC
TRBD1	-	TRBV7-6	TRBJ1-3	CASSLDGWTGGNTIYF	TGTGCCAGCAGCTTAGATGGCTGGACAGGTGGAAACACCATATATTTT
-	-	TRBV28	TRBJ1-2	CASTGRNYTF	TGTGCCAGCACGGGTCGGAATTACACCTTC
-	-	TRBV30	TRBJ2-7	CAWSAMASLEQYF	TGTGCCTGGAGTGCTATGGCTAGCCTTGAGCAGTACTTC
-	-	TRBV18	TRBJ2-7	CASSLTTGNPYEQYF	TGTGCCAGCTCACTTACGACAGGCAATCCCTACGAGCAGTACTTC
-	-	TRBV9	TRBJ1-3	CASSVWGTSSGNTIYF	TGTGCCAGCAGCGTATGGGGCACAAGCTCTGGAAACACCATATATTTT
TRBD2	-	TRBV11-2	TRBJ2-7	CASSLGLAGNYEQYF	TGTGCCAGCAGCTTGGGACTAGCGGGGAACTACGAGCAGTACTTC
-	-	TRBV27	TRBJ2-7	CASSRLPGTLSYEQYF	TGTGCCAGCAGTCGCTTGCCCGGGACACTCTCCTACGAGCAGTACTTC
-	once	TRBV6-5	TRBJ1-6	CASNSAGLFSPLHF	TGTGCCAGCAACTCCGCGGGTCTGTTTTCACCCCTCCACTTT
-	-	TRBV7-9	TRBJ2-7	CASSLIVGPYEQYF	TGTGCCAGCAGCTTAATAGTAGGGCCCTACGAGCAGTACTTC
-	-	TRBV6-5	TRBJ1-2	CASSYSSSLDAYGYTF	TGTGCCAGCAGTTACTCTTCCTCACTCGACGCCTATGGCTACACCTTC
TRBD2	-	TRBV7-3	TRBJ2-3	CASSLTGLAGGPGTDTQYF	TGTGCCAGCAGCTTAACGGGACTAGCGGGGGGGCCGGGCACAGATACGCAGTATTTT
TRBD1	-	TRBV5-4	TRBJ2-3	CASSWGQGAHTQYF	TGTGCCAGCAGCTGGGGACAGGGGGCGCATACGCAGTATTTT
TRBD1	-	TRBV14	TRBJ2-2	CASSQIDRGSGELFF	TGTGCCAGCAGCCAAATAGACAGGGGTTCCGGGGAGCTGTTTTTT